These 10 T cell receptor beta chains came from one sample sequenced in a study of human T cells and chemical hapten exposure. The time point denotes: patch test 2, 6 weeks after DPC sensitization. This sample's treatment: therapeutic diphenylcyclopropenone sensitization with weekly scalp DPC. TCRdb fed the RACE reads into MiXCR, producing one record per CDR3 protein. This table has 80,000 to 95,000 distinct CDR3 sequences, approximately 11% appearing once. Specimen: whole blood, collected in connection with sensitization to the hapten diphenylcyclopropenone (DPC). These receptors were obtained from a man aged 40-55 years with alopecia areata. Some clones in this sample may be carry-over from other donors' samples.

The chain recombines TRBV6-2 or TRBV6-3 with TRBJ2-3; D ambiguous. V dropped 10 bases and J dropped 2 bases, with 16 bases sitting between them. The CDR3 runs 14 residues. Germline V CDR1 and CDR2: MNHEY, SVGEGT. The CDR3 coding sequence is TGTGCCACCGGGCAGAGCATAATCACAGATACGCAGTATTTT. As protein: CATGQSIITDTQYF.

This chain uses TRBV20-1 with TRBJ2-1; the match to TRBD2 covers 9 bases. V dropped 6 bases and J dropped 14; count of bases not matched to a gene: 20. Germline assignment: CDR1 DFQATT and CDR2 SNEGSKA (reference sequence). The CDR3 is 15 amino acids. The CDR3 region has the DNA TGCAGTGCCGGACAAAGTAGCGGGAGTTCTCCAAAAGAGTTCTTC. Its translation is CSAGQSSGSSPKEFF.

This clonotype has a single count. The chain couples TRBV6-6 to TRBJ2-3, with 11 bases lining up with TRBD1. Germline CDR1 and CDR2: MNHNY and SVGAGI (reference sequence). The V gene end was trimmed by 4 bases and the J gene end by 5 bases; junction bases not matched to a gene: 5. The CDR3 runs 15 residues. In nucleotides, the CDR3 is TGTGCCAGCAGTTCGGGACAGGGGGACGGAGATACGCAGTATTTT. It yields the protein CASSSGQGDGDTQYF.

This clonotype was counted ten times or more. J is TRBJ1-3 and V is TRBV30; D gene ambiguous. Germline V gene data show CDR1 as GTSNPN and CDR2 as SVGIG (reference sequence). V lost 7 bases, J lost 0 bases, and 16 bases lay in between. The CDR3 contains 15 residues. This chain's CDR3 is CAFDPQSLSGNTIYF. In DNA form, the CDR3 reads TGTGCCTTCGACCCACAGTCGCTCTCTGGAAACACCATATATTTT.

As for this clonotype: As the CDR3 is not closed by the conserved phenylalanine or tryptophan, this likely results from a read error. DNA of the CDR3: TGCAGTGCTTTCCAATCAGGAACACCCGGGATTTATAGCAATCAGCCCCAGCATTTA. Its protein is CSAFQSGTPGIYSNQPQHL. The chain carries TRBV20-1 and TRBJ1-5; no definite D call. The CDR3 spans 19 residues. V dropped 5 bases and J dropped 0 bases, with 26 bases sitting between them. From germline, CDR1 is DFQATT and CDR2 SNEGSKA (reference sequence).

J is TRBJ2-7 and V is TRBV13; 8 positions match TRBD1. This CDR3 spans 13 amino acids. Per the germline V gene, CDR1 is PRHDT and CDR2 is FYEKMQ (reference sequence). Trimming removed 5 bases from V and 3 bases from J; junction bases left unmatched: 3. DNA for the CDR3: TGTGCCAGCAGCCGAGACAGGGGCTACGAGCAGTACGTC. Amino acid sequence: CASSRDRGYEQYV.

DNA for the CDR3: TGCGCCAGCAGCGCCGGAAATCAAGAGACCCAGTACTTC. As protein: CASSAGNQETQYF. V and J are TRBV5-1 and TRBJ2-5; no firm D call. CDR1 is SGHRS and CDR2 is YFSETQ in the germline V gene. The CDR3 sequence is 13 residues long. Trimming removed 4 bases from V and 2 bases from J, with 9 bases in between.

This clonotype appeared many times. J is TRBJ1-5 and V is TRBV15; D not resolved. Germline CDR1 LNHNV, CDR2 YYDKDF (reference sequence). The CDR3 has 16 residues. Between the trimmed V and J ends, which lost 0 bases and 2 bases, there was a span of 11 bases. The CDR3 protein is CATSRDAPGGNQPQHF. The DNA for the CDR3 is TGTGCCACCAGCAGAGATGCCCCCGGGGGCAATCAGCCCCAGCATTTT.

This clonotype was picked up a small number of times. V and J are TRBV27 and TRBJ2-7; D remains unclear. The CDR3 is made up of 15 amino acids. Germline V CDR1 and CDR2: MNHEY, SMNVEV (reference sequence). V lost 6 bases and J 3 bases, leaving 18 bases between the germline ends. The CDR3 DNA follows: TGTGCCAGCAGCCCTCAGCTGCTAGGTCACTACGAGCAGTACTTC. It yields the protein CASSPQLLGHYEQYF.

This clonotype was picked up a small number of times. The rearrangement links TRBV6-9 to TRBJ1-2, with D possibly TRBD1 on 5 matching bases. Germline V gives CDR1 MNHGY, CDR2 SVAAGI. Between the trimmed V and J ends, which lost 2 bases and 1 base, there was a span of 17 bases. The CDR3 spans 17 residues. The CDR3 DNA follows: TGTGCCAGCAGTTATCCGGGCAGGGAGCCCCTTAACTATGGCTACACCTTC. The encoded protein is CASSYPGREPLNYGYTF.